The source of this T cell receptor beta chain is a study of blood T cell repertoires in COVID-19. Looking at the study overall: Sources were T cells, B-cell-depleted T cells, or PBMCs; the material itself was cDNA or gDNA.

This CDR3 comprises 15 residues. CDR1 MDHEN and CDR2 SYDVKM come from the germline V gene. V was clipped by 6 bases and J by 5 bases; unmatched bases: 11. Authors' processing steps: By means of reference gene primer amplification, nucleated cell counts were estimated. Some clones are missing from TCRdb's copy, which holds only in-frame ones; the method was immunoSEQ multiplex PCR. That table furnishes V, J and clone size, whereas the DNA furnished D and trimming. The sample shows 150,000 to 200,000 clones, 75% to 85% of them seen only once. The sequenced sample was peripheral blood. The V and J genes are TRBV28 and TRBJ1-1, with TRBD1 matching over 8 bases. This receptor was obtained from a human donor in a cohort sampled during active COVID-19. The CDR3 reads CASSLGGQGRTEAFF. The DNA for the CDR3 is TGTGCCAGCAGCCTCGGTGGACAGGGACGGACTGAAGCTTTCTTT. The variable domain in full, completed from reference TRBV28 and TRBJ1-1, reads DVKVTQSSRYLVKRTGEKVFLECVQDMDHENMFWYRQDPGLGLRLIYFSYDVKMKEKGDIPEGYSVSREKKERFSLILESASTNQTSMYLCASSLGGQGRTEAFFGQGTRLTVV.